This TCR beta chain derives from a study of shared clonotypes between healthy human individuals. In the study overall: Each donor contributed plates that comprised three CD4 naive, three CD4 memory, two CD8 naive and one CD8 memory.

Clones were sequenced by immunoSEQ multiplex PCR, and TCRdb holds only the in-frame ones, with some missing. The data contain roughly 700,000 clones, 90% of them singletons. Germline V gene sequence: CDR1 MNHEY, CDR2 SMNVEV (reference sequence). J lost 1 base, V lost 5 bases, and 20 bases had no gene match. There are 20 residues in the CDR3. Whole-study results and caveats: Estimated richness values were generally larger in naive subsets than in memory subsets. A reduction in generation probabilities was seen for non-shared clonotypes relative to those shared by all four donors. Large sequencing depth failed to make sorted-subset sequencing complete, rarefaction showed.

Comment on this clone: The target antigen is unknown.

The clonotype comes from a man aged 18 to 30 in good health. Some clones in this sample may be carry-over from other donors' samples. The chain links TRBV27 to TRBJ1-5; 7 bases match TRBD1. Sample: memory CD8+ T cells from PBMCs. Subset defined: CD45RO+ cells pooled with CCR7-negative TemRA cells. As DNA, the CDR3 is TGTGCCAGCAGTACGACTCAACAGGGGCCCCATTTCGGCAGCAATCAGCCCCAGCATTTT. This sequence encodes CASSTTQQGPHFGSNQPQHF.